The 8 T cell receptor beta chains given below trace back to one sample, sequenced in a study of T cell clones after liver transplantation. Method: immunoSEQ multiplex PCR; TCRdb's copy keeps in-frame clones and lacks some. Of roughly 100,000 clones listed, 80% to 90% are singletons. The material sequenced was CD4+ T cells from blood, taken 47 months after liver transplant. These receptor sequences come from a human patient who received a liver transplant. The graft donor may account for some of the T cells.

V and J are TRBV7-3 and TRBJ1-6; 9 bases fit TRBD1. V gave up 4 bases and J gave up 4 bases; unmatched junction bases: 5. The CDR3 sequence is 16 residues long. Germline V gene sequence: CDR1 SGHTA, CDR2 FQGTGA. The CDR3 loop reads CASSSGQGSYNSPLHF. As DNA, the CDR3 is TGTGCCAGCAGCTCCGGACAGGGGAGTTATAATTCACCCCTCCACTTT.

The rearrangement links TRBV6-4 to TRBJ2-2, with D perhaps matching TRBD2 (5 bases). V shed 5 bases and J shed 1 base, with 8 bases lying between them. Germline CDR1 and CDR2: MRHNA and SNTAGT. The CDR3 spans 14 residues. CDR3 protein: CASSQGLNTGELFF. The CDR3 DNA is TGTGCCAGCAGTCAAGGACTGAACACCGGGGAGCTGTTTTTT.

The chain recombines TRBV18 with TRBJ2-7; TRBD2 might be the D (6 bases). With 5 bases removed from V and 2 bases from J, the gap between germline ends came to 13 bases. The length of the CDR3 is 14 residues. Germline V gives CDR1 KGHSH, CDR2 LQKENI. The CDR3 bases are TGTGCCAGCTCAACCGGAGGGATCCCCTACGAGCAGTACTTC. As protein: CASSTGGIPYEQYF. The whole variable domain, filled in from reference TRBV18 and TRBJ2-7, reads NAGVMQNPRHLVRRRGQEARLRCSPMKGHSHVYWYRQLPEEGLKFMVYLQKENIIDESGMPKERFSAEFPKEGPSILRIQQVVRGDSAAYFCASSTGGIPYEQYFGPGTRLTVT.

This chain uses TRBV25-1 with TRBJ1-4; 7 bases map to TRBD1. Germline V lookup: CDR1 MGHDK, CDR2 SYGVNS. CDR3 length: 17 amino acids. V dropped 4 bases and J dropped 1; count of bases not matched to a gene: 9. This CDR3 is CASSVRQGVQTNEKLFF. CDR3 sequence (DNA): TGTGCCAGCAGTGTGAGACAGGGAGTGCAAACTAATGAAAAACTGTTTTTT. The complete variable domain, with remaining parts taken from reference TRBV25-1 and TRBJ1-4, reads EADIYQTPRYLVIGTGKKITLECSQTMGHDKMYWYQQDPGMELHLIHYSYGVNSTEKGDLSSESTVSRIRTEHFPLTLESARPSHTSQYLCASSVRQGVQTNEKLFFGSGTQLSVL.

This sequence joins TRBV7-2 and TRBJ2-5; a weak D match, TRBD2 (5 bases). From germline, CDR1 is SGHTA and CDR2 FQGNSA. The ends were cut back, 1 base at V and 5 bases at J, with 8 bases in the middle. The CDR3 contains 13 residues. The DNA of the CDR3 is TGTGCCAGCAGCTTAGTGGGCGGGGAGACCCAGTACTTC. Translation: CASSLVGGETQYF.

This sequence joins TRBV18 and TRBJ1-5; D may be TRBD1 (5 bases). The CDR3 has 14 residues. V was clipped by 3 bases and J by 2 bases, with 8 bases between them. The germline V gene encodes CDR1 KGHSH and CDR2 LQKENI. For the CDR3, the DNA is TGTGCCAGCTCACCCGACAGCGGCAATCAGCCCCAGCATTTT. Its protein is CASSPDSGNQPQHF.

This chain uses TRBV27 with TRBJ1-3, with unresolved D. The CDR3 has 15 amino acids. Germline V gives CDR1 MNHEY, CDR2 SMNVEV (reference sequence). Trimming took 4 bases from V and 0 from J, leaving 10 bases between them. The CDR3 protein is CASSSSQHSGNTIYF. The CDR3 coding sequence is TGTGCCAGCAGTTCCTCACAGCACTCTGGAAACACCATATATTTT.

The chain is built from TRBV28 and TRBJ1-5, with 7 bases matching TRBD1. Trimming cost V 8 bases and J 5 bases; bases outside gene matches: 12. The CDR3 spans 15 residues. CDR1 is MDHEN and CDR2 is SYDVKM in the germline V gene. CDR3 bases: TGTGCCAGCTGGGGAAAGACAGGGCCCGATCAGCCCCAGCATTTT. Its translation is CASWGKTGPDQPQHF.